This T cell receptor beta chain was identified during a study of neoadjuvant anti-PD-1 for oral cavity cancer. Looking at the study overall: Patients mostly received three to four biweekly nivolumab doses at 3 mg/kg before surgery. Non-progressing patients received a fourth nivolumab dose near day 43, then surgery on days 50-56.

Most PBMC samples had roughly 0.45 ug input DNA in six replicates. Clones were sequenced by immunoSEQ multiplex PCR, and TCRdb holds only the in-frame ones, with some missing. The table shows about 12,000 clones, with over 70% occurring only once. The V end lost 0 bases, the J end lost 6 bases, and 11 bases lay between the germline ends. Germline assignment: CDR1 SGHAT and CDR2 FQNNGV. The CDR3 is 14 residues long. The time point is: after neoadjuvant nivolumab, at surgical resection. These oral cavity squamous cell carcinomas were HPV-negative and locally advanced. The receptor's source is a person between 40 and 80 years old with oral cavity squamous cell carcinoma. Source: PBMCs, taken after nivolumab (anti-PD-1) treatment. This chain uses TRBV11-2 with TRBJ1-1; no clear D. The CDR3 loop reads CASSLDTRSAEAFF. DNA of the CDR3: TGTGCCAGCAGCTTAGATACCAGGAGCGCTGAAGCTTTCTTT.